This T cell receptor beta chain was profiled in a study of T cells in Graves' hyperthyroidism and ophthalmopathy. Findings and limits, study-wide: Stable hyperthyroidism was separated from ophthalmopathy by a model based on 13 V-J features.

About this clonotype itself: Its cognate antigen is unknown.

CDR3 size: 16 residues. Germline assignment: CDR1 KGHDR and CDR2 SFDVKD. Deletions cut 3 bases from V and 5 bases from J, with 15 bases between. RNA transcripts gave rise to amplified TCR beta CDR3 regions. HTBI primers were employed in a first-round RT-PCR of the TCR CDR3. Each CDR3 protein gets one entry after TCRdb re-called the multiplex PCR reads with MiXCR. The data show a few hundred thousand distinct CDR3 sequences, around 18% seen once. For ophthalmopathy patients, the Clinical Activity Score was at least 3 and the NOSPECS grade at least 4; duration was under 3 months. Exclusion followed for patients with uncontrolled infection, other autoimmune disease, pregnancy or lactation. Diagnostic assessment was based on clinical symptoms, serum thyroxine and TRAb, thyroid ultrasound and orbital computed tomography.

Sequenced sample: blood. The rearrangement joins TRBV24-1 to TRBJ1-4; perhaps TRBD1 as D (5 bases). This TCR was recovered from a man in his late teens or twenties with Graves' ophthalmopathy. The CDR3 DNA follows: TGTGCCACCAGTGATCCCTGGGGGGGACCAAATGAAAAACTGTTTTTT. It encodes CATSDPWGGPNEKLFF.